This T cell receptor beta chain was identified during a study of blood T cells in healthy people across ages. General study findings and limits: As age increased, TCR beta diversity per million T cells fell in a roughly linear fashion. A strong correlation was found between TCR beta diversity and the percentage of naive T cells.

For this clonotype: Its matching antigen is unknown.

The J segment lost 8 bases and the V segment lost 3 bases, leaving 3 bases of the junction unmatched. Germline values: CDR1 MDHEN, CDR2 SYDVKM. CDR3 size: 16 residues. Primers used in a second PCR of roughly 6 to 11 cycles were a sample-barcoded 5' primer and a J-beta primer mix. TCRdb ran MiXCR on the 5' RACE reads and lists one entry per CDR3 protein. This table has about 730,000 distinct CDR3 sequences, about 42% appearing once. This TCR was sampled from a woman in her fifties or sixties in good health. Sequencing input: blood. The chain carries TRBV28 and TRBJ2-2, with 16 bases that match TRBD2. DNA for the CDR3: TGTGCCAGCAGTTTCGGGACTAGCGGGAGGGTTGGGGAGCTGTTTTTT. It encodes CASSFGTSGRVGELFF. Supplemented by reference TRBV28 and TRBJ2-2, the full variable domain reads DVKVTQSSRYLVKRTGEKVFLECVQDMDHENMFWYRQDPGLGLRLIYFSYDVKMKEKGDIPEGYSVSREKKERFSLILESASTNQTSMYLCASSFGTSGRVGELFFGEGSRLTVL.